This TCR beta chain was observed in a study of shared clonotypes between healthy human individuals. Findings and limits, study-wide: Even with large depth, rarefaction showed that sorted-subset sequencing was incomplete. Memory subsets had estimated richness that was generally smaller than that of naive subsets.

With respect to this clone: The antigen remains undetermined.

Sorted-subset replicate PCRs used 200 ng DNA, approximately 27,000 T cell genomes. Data came from immunoSEQ multiplex PCR; TCRdb stores just in-frame clones and leaves some out. The sample lists about 2.1 million clones; roughly 91% were seen once. Naive CD8 cells lacked CD45RO and underwent positive selection for CCR7, leaving out terminally differentiated effector memory CD45RA+ cells. Germline V gene sequence: CDR1 SGHNT, CDR2 YYREEE (reference sequence). The CDR3 consists of 19 residues. J gave up 9 bases and V 3 bases, and 18 bases lay outside the gene matches. This receptor was identified in a man between 18 and 29 years old in good health. Some clones in this sample may be carry-over from other donors' samples. The rearrangement links TRBV5-4 to TRBJ2-1, with 13 bases that match TRBD2. The specimen sequenced was naive CD8+ T cells from PBMCs. The CDR3 here is CASSSDEPGTSGARGEQFF. CDR3 bases: TGTGCCAGCAGCTCGGACGAACCCGGGACTAGCGGGGCGCGGGGTGAGCAGTTCTTC.